These T cell receptor beta chains were read from a single sample in a study of T cell responses to AZD1222 COVID-19 vaccine. Clones were read by immunoSEQ multiplex PCR, and TCRdb kept only the in-frame ones, dropping some. Here the sample spans about 120,000 clones, 87% being singletons. Material: peripheral blood, obtained on day 0 of AZD1222 vaccination. These receptors originate from an adult in good health. CDR3s include the opening cysteine and the closing phenylalanine or tryptophan. A D gene is named only where the DNA matches it firmly. Rows may omit the clone size; those that give it use once, few, many or a size class.

j_gene	d_gene	v_gene	abundance	CDR3nt	CDR3aa
TRBJ2-1	TRBD1	TRBV29-1	once	TGCAGCGTGCTGACAGGGTACCGATACAATGAGCAGTTCTTC	CSVLTGYRYNEQFF
TRBJ2-7	.	TRBV6-5	.	TGTGCCAGCAGTTACGGGGGCTACTCGGAGGAGGAGCAGTACTTC	CASSYGGYSEEEQYF
TRBJ2-7	TRBD2	TRBV14	once	TGTGCCAGCAGCCAAAGGCTAGCGGGAGTTGAACGGGAGGAGCAGTACTTC	CASSQRLAGVEREEQYF
TRBJ1-1	.	TRBV19	.	TGTGCCAGTAGTTTTCGGCCACGGGCGAACACTGAAGCTTTCTTT	CASSFRPRANTEAFF
TRBJ1-5	.	TRBV11-2	.	TGTGCCAGCAGCTCGGGTCGGACGGCGGATGGCAATCAGCCCCAGCATTTT	CASSSGRTADGNQPQHF
TRBJ2-3	.	TRBV2	few	TGTGCCAGCAGTGAAGGGCGGGGAGGCACAGATACGCAGTATTTT	CASSEGRGGTDTQYF
TRBJ2-7	TRBD2	TRBV2	.	TGTGCCAGCAGTGAGTCGTCTAGCGGCTACGAGCAGTACTTC	CASSESSSGYEQYF
TRBJ2-1	TRBD2	TRBV4-1	.	TGCGCCAGCAGCCTGCTTGGGCTAGCGGGAAAGGATGAGCAGTTCTTC	CASSLLGLAGKDEQFF
TRBJ2-7	TRBD2	TRBV9	.	TGTGCCAGCAGCGAGGGACTAGCGGGAGGAGAGTACTTC	CASSEGLAGGEYF
TRBJ1-6	.	TRBV19	.	TGTGCCAGTAGGGTCAATGTAGGGGCCTATAATTCACCCCTCCACTTT	CASRVNVGAYNSPLHF
TRBJ1-1	TRBD1	TRBV5-1	.	TGCGCCAGCAGCCCGACAGGGGCGAAGACTGAAGCTTTCTTT	CASSPTGAKTEAFF
TRBJ1-5	.	TRBV19	.	TGTGCCAGTAGTATTCGGGGGAACCAGCCCCAGCATTTT	CASSIRGNQPQHF
TRBJ2-7	.	TRBV6-5	.	TGTGCCAGCAGTTACTCGTACAGGGCCTACGAGCAGTACTTC	CASSYSYRAYEQYF
TRBJ2-7	TRBD1	TRBV3-1/TRBV3-2	.	TGTGCCAGCAGCCGGACAGGGACATCCTACGAGCAGTACTTC	CASSRTGTSYEQYF
TRBJ2-7	.	TRBV6-2/TRBV6-3	.	TGTGCCAGCAGTACCCGGGGCAGTCCCTACGAGCAGTACTTC	CASSTRGSPYEQYF
TRBJ2-5	.	TRBV29-1	.	TGCAGCGTTGATGGGGCTGGGGAGACCCAGTACTTC	CSVDGAGETQYF
TRBJ2-5	TRBD2	TRBV6-5	.	TGTGCCAGTACCTACTCTCGGTGGCGGGGGGAGACCCAGTACTTC	CASTYSRWRGETQYF
TRBJ2-1	TRBD2	TRBV7-3	.	TGTGCCAGCAGCTTAATATCTGGACTAGTCAATGAGCAGTTCTTC	CASSLISGLVNEQFF
TRBJ2-5	.	TRBV23-1	few	TGCGCCAGCAGTCAATCGAAGTTTACTGCCCAGTACTTC	CASSQSKFTAQYF
TRBJ2-7	.	TRBV11-3	.	TGTGCCAGCAGCTTAGATTATGAGCAGTACTTC	CASSLDYEQYF
TRBJ2-7	TRBD2	TRBV5-1	.	TGCGCCAGCAGCCCTCGTTGGACTAGCGGGTCCCACGAGCAGTACTTC	CASSPRWTSGSHEQYF
TRBJ2-7	.	TRBV9	.	TGTGCCAGCAGCGTAGGGGGGACTGCCTACGAGCAGTACTTC	CASSVGGTAYEQYF
TRBJ1-6	.	TRBV18	.	TGTGCCAGCTCACCTTCACAGGGAAGTAATTCACCCCTCCACTTT	CASSPSQGSNSPLHF
TRBJ2-6	TRBD2	TRBV29-1	.	TGCAGCGTGGCAACTAGCGCTGGGGCCAACGTCCTGACTTTC	CSVATSAGANVLTF
TRBJ2-3	.	TRBV5-1	.	TGCGCCAGCAGCCCTGGACAAAGGGGGGTAAATACGCAGTATTTT	CASSPGQRGVNTQYF
TRBJ2-1	.	TRBV11-2	.	TGTGCCAGCAGCTTAGGTACGAACTCCTACAATGAGCAGTTCTTC	CASSLGTNSYNEQFF
TRBJ1-2	TRBD1	TRBV19	.	TGTGCCAGTAGTTCCGAGACAGGGATCTATGGCTACACCTTC	CASSSETGIYGYTF
TRBJ1-3	.	TRBV4-3	.	TGCGCCAGCAGCCAAGATACCGGAAACACCATATATTTT	CASSQDTGNTIYF
TRBJ2-6	.	TRBV6-2/TRBV6-3	.	TGTGCCAGCAGTTACAGAGGGATGGGCTCTGGGGCCAACGTCCTGACTTTC	CASSYRGMGSGANVLTF
TRBJ1-4	.	TRBV6-6	.	TGTGCCAGCATTCCGGACAGTCACGAAAAACTGTTTTTT	CASIPDSHEKLFF
TRBJ1-1	.	TRBV7-9	.	TGTGCCAGCAGCTTAGCGAGCAGTCACACTGAAGCTTTCTTT	CASSLASSHTEAFF
TRBJ1-3	.	TRBV19	.	TGTGCCAGTAGTATAGCAGGGGTGAGATCTGGAAACACCATATATTTT	CASSIAGVRSGNTIYF
TRBJ2-4	TRBD1	TRBV12-5	.	TGTGCTAGTGGAACACAGGGGGCGGCCAAAAACATTCAGTACTTC	CASGTQGAAKNIQYF
TRBJ1-2	.	TRBV3-1/TRBV3-2	.	TGTGCCAGCAGCCCGAACCGGGATGGCTACACCTTC	CASSPNRDGYTF
TRBJ2-6	.	TRBV6-5	.	TGTGCCAGCAGACTGGGAGGGGCCAACGTCCTGACTTTC	CASRLGGANVLTF
TRBJ2-3	TRBD2	TRBV29-1	.	TGCAGCGTTGGCGGGGGGGCCACAGATACGCAGTATTTT	CSVGGGATDTQYF
TRBJ1-5	.	TRBV12-5	.	TGTGCTTCTAGTAGGGGGAATAGCAATCAGCCCCAGCATTTT	CASSRGNSNQPQHF
TRBJ2-2	TRBD2	TRBV27	.	TGTGCCAGCAGTCCCCAGCGGGAGATTACCGGGGAGCTGTTTTTT	CASSPQREITGELFF
TRBJ2-7	.	TRBV19	.	TGTGCCAGTAGTATAGATGGGGGAAACCCGACCTACGAGCAGTACTTC	CASSIDGGNPTYEQYF
TRBJ2-1	.	TRBV27	.	TGTGCCAGCAGTCCTCGCGCAGCGAGCTCCTACAATGAGCAGTTCTTC	CASSPRAASSYNEQFF
TRBJ1-6	.	TRBV24-1	once	TGTGCCACCATCACTTCACGACAGCCGTATTATAATTCACCCCTCCACTTT	CATITSRQPYYNSPLHF
TRBJ2-5	TRBD2	TRBV11-3	.	TGTGCCAGCAGCTTAAATATAGCGGGGGGGCAAGAGACCCAGTACTTC	CASSLNIAGGQETQYF
TRBJ2-1	TRBD2	TRBV13	.	TGTGCCAGCAGTCCTATAGCGGGGAGCCACAATGAGCAGTTCTTC	CASSPIAGSHNEQFF
TRBJ1-4	TRBD1	TRBV5-1	.	TGCGCCAGCAGCTTGTGGACAGGGGGTAAAGCTAATGAAAAACTGTTTTTT	CASSLWTGGKANEKLFF
TRBJ2-3	.	TRBV5-1	.	TGCGCCAGCAGCTTGAGGGGGGCGACTAACACAGATACGCAGTATTTT	CASSLRGATNTDTQYF
TRBJ1-4	TRBD1	TRBV6-5	.	TGTGCCAGCAGGGGACAGCTTAATAATGAAAAACTGTTTTTT	CASRGQLNNEKLFF
TRBJ1-5	.	TRBV7-4	.	TGTGCCAGCAGCTTAGCGCGGACGGACCCAAGGCAGCCCCAGCATTTT	CASSLARTDPRQPQHF
TRBJ1-2	TRBD1	TRBV5-8	.	TGTGCCAGCAGCTCTCTCTTGGACAGGGAAAACTATGGCTACACCTTC	CASSSLLDRENYGYTF
TRBJ2-5	.	TRBV28	.	TGTGCCAGCAAGCAACTAATGATTTTCCAAGAGACCCAGTACTTC	CASKQLMIFQETQYF
TRBJ2-7	TRBD2	TRBV20-1	.	TGCAGTGCTATTGAACTAGCGGGAAGCCCCTACGAGCAGTACTTC	CSAIELAGSPYEQYF
TRBJ2-7	TRBD2	TRBV7-2	.	TGTGCCAGCAGCCCAAGCGGGGGGGCGTCCGAGCAGTACTTC	CASSPSGGASEQYF
TRBJ2-3	.	TRBV3-1/TRBV3-2	.	TGTGCCAGCAGTCGCAGGGTCGGAAGCACAGATACGCAGTATTTT	CASSRRVGSTDTQYF
TRBJ2-4	.	TRBV28	few	TGTGCCAGCAGCCCCCCCGGGGGAGCCAAAAACATTCAGTACTTC	CASSPPGGAKNIQYF